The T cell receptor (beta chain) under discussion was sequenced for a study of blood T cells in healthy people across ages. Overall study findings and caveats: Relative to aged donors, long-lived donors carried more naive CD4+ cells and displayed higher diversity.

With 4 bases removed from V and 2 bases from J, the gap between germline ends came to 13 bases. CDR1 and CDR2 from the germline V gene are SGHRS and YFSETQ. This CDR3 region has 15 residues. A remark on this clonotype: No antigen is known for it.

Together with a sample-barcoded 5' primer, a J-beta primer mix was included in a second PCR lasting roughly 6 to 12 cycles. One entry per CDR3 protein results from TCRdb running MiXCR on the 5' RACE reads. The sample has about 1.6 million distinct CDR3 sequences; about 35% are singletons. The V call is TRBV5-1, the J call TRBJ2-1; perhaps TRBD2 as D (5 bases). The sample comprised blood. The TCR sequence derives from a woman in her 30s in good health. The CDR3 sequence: CASSTRTDPYNEQFF. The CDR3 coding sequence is TGCGCCAGCAGCACCCGGACTGACCCCTACAATGAGCAGTTCTTC.